A selection of T cell receptor beta chains follows, all from one sample in a study of T cells in Graves' hyperthyroidism and ophthalmopathy. TCRdb used MiXCR to reprocess the multiplex PCR reads, holding one entry per CDR3 protein. The profile shows over 500,000 distinct CDR3 sequences, around 13% of them singletons. The sequenced sample was blood. These receptors came from a woman in her 40s with Graves' hyperthyroidism. Both conserved end residues are part of each CDR3. The order of the fields is clone size, J gene, V gene, D gene, CDR3 DNA, CDR3 protein. A D gene is named only where the DNA matches it firmly. Clone sizes are given selectively: once, few, many, or a class where the clone is expanded.

clone size: many; J gene: TRBJ1-1; V gene: TRBV7-3; D gene: -; CDR3 DNA: TGTGCCAGCAGCTTATTCGGGGGCACTGAAGCTTTCTTT; CDR3 protein: CASSLFGGTEAFF
clone size: many; J gene: TRBJ2-5; V gene: TRBV7-2; D gene: -; CDR3 DNA: TGTGCCAGCAGCTTAAAACAAAGCATAGAAGAGACCCAGTACTTC; CDR3 protein: CASSLKQSIEETQYF
clone size: many; J gene: TRBJ2-3; V gene: TRBV20-1; D gene: TRBD2; CDR3 DNA: TGCAGTGCTAGAGGGCCTTGGACTAGCGGGAGCACAGATACGCAGTATTTT; CDR3 protein: CSARGPWTSGSTDTQYF
clone size: few; J gene: TRBJ2-1; V gene: TRBV19; D gene: -; CDR3 DNA: TGTGCCAGTAGATCAACGGGAACGTCCGGCCCGTCAGGGCTGGACAATGAGCAGTTCTTC; CDR3 protein: CASRSTGTSGPSGLDNEQFF
clone size: few; J gene: TRBJ2-7; V gene: TRBV30; D gene: TRBD1; CDR3 DNA: TGTGCCTGGAGCTTAGGGACAGGGCACGAGCAGTACTTC; CDR3 protein: CAWSLGTGHEQYF
clone size: many; J gene: TRBJ1-5; V gene: TRBV27; D gene: TRBD1; CDR3 DNA: TGTGCCAGCAGTCCTACAGGGGTAAATCAGCCCCAGCATTTT; CDR3 protein: CASSPTGVNQPQHF
clone size: -; J gene: TRBJ2-1; V gene: TRBV5-1; D gene: TRBD2; CDR3 DNA: TGCGCCAGCAGCTTCTCCGGGACTAGCGGCTACAATGAGCAGTTCTTC; CDR3 protein: CASSFSGTSGYNEQFF
clone size: few; J gene: TRBJ1-6; V gene: TRBV20-1; D gene: -; CDR3 DNA: TGCAGTGCTAGAGTAGGCATTTATAATTCACCCCTCCACTTT; CDR3 protein: CSARVGIYNSPLHF
clone size: many; J gene: TRBJ1-5; V gene: TRBV7-9; D gene: TRBD1; CDR3 DNA: TGTGCCAGCAGCTTAGGTTTCCGGACAGGGAGCCATCATACGCCCCAGCATTTT; CDR3 protein: CASSLGFRTGSHHTPQHF
clone size: -; J gene: TRBJ2-3; V gene: TRBV5-1; D gene: -; CDR3 DNA: TGCGCCAGCAGCCCGGGGGAGAGCACAGATACGCAGTATTTT; CDR3 protein: CASSPGESTDTQYF
clone size: -; J gene: TRBJ2-4; V gene: TRBV5-1; D gene: -; CDR3 DNA: TGCGCCAGCAGGCTCACAGGCGACTCCAAAAACATTCAGTACTTC; CDR3 protein: CASRLTGDSKNIQYF
clone size: many; J gene: TRBJ1-5; V gene: TRBV3-1; D gene: TRBD1; CDR3 DNA: TGTGCCAGCAGCCACGGGGGACAGGGTGACAATCAGCCCCAGCATTTT; CDR3 protein: CASSHGGQGDNQPQHF
clone size: many; J gene: TRBJ2-1; V gene: TRBV5-1; D gene: TRBD2; CDR3 DNA: TGCGCCAGCAGCTCGGGACTAGCGGGGAACAATGAGCAGTTCTTC; CDR3 protein: CASSSGLAGNNEQFF
clone size: many; J gene: TRBJ1-5; V gene: TRBV3-1; D gene: -; CDR3 DNA: TGTGCCAGCAGCCCCCCAGGACAAAATCAGCCCCAGCATTTT; CDR3 protein: CASSPPGQNQPQHF
clone size: -; J gene: TRBJ2-5; V gene: TRBV12-3/TRBV12-4; D gene: -; CDR3 DNA: TGTGCCAGCAGTTTAGAAGTACTCCACGAGACCCAGTACTTC; CDR3 protein: CASSLEVLHETQYF
clone size: many; J gene: TRBJ2-5; V gene: TRBV7-2; D gene: -; CDR3 DNA: TGTGCCAGCAGCCCACAGACTACTCTACAAGAGACCCAGTACTTC; CDR3 protein: CASSPQTTLQETQYF
clone size: many; J gene: TRBJ2-1; V gene: TRBV18; D gene: TRBD1; CDR3 DNA: TGTGCCAGCTCACCTCAGGGGGCTGGTGAGCAGTTCTTC; CDR3 protein: CASSPQGAGEQFF
clone size: -; J gene: TRBJ2-7; V gene: TRBV5-1; D gene: TRBD1; CDR3 DNA: TGCGCCAGCAGCTTGGAGACAGGGATCTACGAGCAGTACTTC; CDR3 protein: CASSLETGIYEQYF
clone size: -; J gene: TRBJ1-1; V gene: TRBV20-1; D gene: -; CDR3 DNA: TGCAGTGCTCGACCCAGGGGTGGCGGAGCTTTCTTT; CDR3 protein: CSARPRGGGAFF
clone size: many; J gene: TRBJ2-3; V gene: TRBV5-6; D gene: TRBD2; CDR3 DNA: TGTGCCAGCAGCTCTAAATATAGCGGGAGAGAGGCAGATACGCAGTATTTT; CDR3 protein: CASSSKYSGREADTQYF
clone size: -; J gene: TRBJ1-1; V gene: TRBV5-1; D gene: -; CDR3 DNA: TGCGCCAGCAGCTTGGGCCGGGCACAGAGGAGGGGCACTGAAGCTTTCTTT; CDR3 protein: CASSLGRAQRRGTEAFF
clone size: -; J gene: TRBJ2-6; V gene: TRBV29-1; D gene: TRBD1; CDR3 DNA: TGCAGCGTTGAAGTTACGGACAGGGCTGGGGCCAACGTCCTGACTTTC; CDR3 protein: CSVEVTDRAGANVLTF
clone size: few; J gene: TRBJ1-1; V gene: TRBV9; D gene: TRBD1; CDR3 DNA: TGTGCCAGCAGCGTCCGAACCACAGGGGACACTGAAGCTTTCTTT; CDR3 protein: CASSVRTTGDTEAFF
clone size: many; J gene: TRBJ2-1; V gene: TRBV10-1; D gene: TRBD2; CDR3 DNA: TGCGCCAGCAGTGCGACTAGCGGTATATGGAATGAGCAGTTCTTC; CDR3 protein: CASSATSGIWNEQFF
clone size: -; J gene: TRBJ2-5; V gene: TRBV7-8; D gene: -; CDR3 DNA: TGTGCCAGCAGCTTAGGAGGGCGGGCCCAAGAGACCCAGTACTTC; CDR3 protein: CASSLGGRAQETQYF
clone size: -; J gene: TRBJ1-2; V gene: TRBV2; D gene: -; CDR3 DNA: TGTGCCAGCAGTCGGGGGCAGGGGTATGGCTACACCTTC; CDR3 protein: CASSRGQGYGYTF
clone size: -; J gene: TRBJ2-2; V gene: TRBV24-1; D gene: TRBD2; CDR3 DNA: TGTGCCACCAGTGATTTAGGAGCGGGAGCCGGGGAGCTGTTTTTT; CDR3 protein: CATSDLGAGAGELFF
clone size: many; J gene: TRBJ2-1; V gene: TRBV20-1; D gene: -; CDR3 DNA: TGCAGTGCTAGAGATAGCGGCACGTTTTACAATGAGCAGTTCTTC; CDR3 protein: CSARDSGTFYNEQFF
clone size: many; J gene: TRBJ2-1; V gene: TRBV28; D gene: TRBD2; CDR3 DNA: TGTGCCAGCAGTCCCCTAGTTATGCGGGAGGGGGTCCGTGATGAGCAGTTCTTC; CDR3 protein: CASSPLVMREGVRDEQFF
clone size: -; J gene: TRBJ1-2; V gene: TRBV28; D gene: TRBD1; CDR3 DNA: TGTGCCAGCAGTTCGGGACAGGGGACCTTTGGCTACACCTTC; CDR3 protein: CASSSGQGTFGYTF
clone size: few; J gene: TRBJ1-1; V gene: TRBV5-1; D gene: -; CDR3 DNA: TGCGCCAGCAGCCCTGCAAGGGGCCCTATGAACACTGAAGCTTTCTTT; CDR3 protein: CASSPARGPMNTEAFF
clone size: once; J gene: TRBJ2-7; V gene: TRBV27; D gene: -; CDR3 DNA: TGTGCCAGCAGGCTATGGGCCGGGACACTGGACGAGCAGTACTTC; CDR3 protein: CASRLWAGTLDEQYF
clone size: many; J gene: TRBJ2-7; V gene: TRBV18; D gene: TRBD1; CDR3 DNA: TGTGCCAGCTCACTGTCGCAGGGGGCAATCTACGAGCAGTACTTC; CDR3 protein: CASSLSQGAIYEQYF
clone size: many; J gene: TRBJ2-1; V gene: TRBV24-1; D gene: -; CDR3 DNA: TGTGCCACCAGTGATTTGGATAGCGGATCTCGCAATGAGCAGTTCTTC; CDR3 protein: CATSDLDSGSRNEQFF
clone size: -; J gene: TRBJ2-1; V gene: TRBV24-1; D gene: -; CDR3 DNA: TGTGCCACCAGTGATACCGCCGACTCGAACAATGAGCAGTTCTTC; CDR3 protein: CATSDTADSNNEQFF
clone size: few; J gene: TRBJ2-1; V gene: TRBV10-3; D gene: TRBD2; CDR3 DNA: TGTGCCATCAGTGGACTAGCGGGAGAGGGGCGTGAGCAGTTCTTC; CDR3 protein: CAISGLAGEGREQFF
clone size: -; J gene: TRBJ1-2; V gene: TRBV12-3/TRBV12-4; D gene: -; CDR3 DNA: TGTGCCAGCAGTTTAAGGCGGGTAGGGGTAGATGGCTACACCTTC; CDR3 protein: CASSLRRVGVDGYTF
clone size: -; J gene: TRBJ2-2; V gene: TRBV6-1; D gene: -; CDR3 DNA: TGTGCCAGCACCCAGAACACCGGGGAGCTGTTTTTT; CDR3 protein: CASTQNTGELFF
clone size: few; J gene: TRBJ1-3; V gene: TRBV6-1; D gene: TRBD1; CDR3 DNA: TGTGCCAGCAGGCCAGGACAGGGTCGACTCTCTGGAAACACCATATATTTT; CDR3 protein: CASRPGQGRLSGNTIYF
clone size: many; J gene: TRBJ2-7; V gene: TRBV12-3/TRBV12-4; D gene: TRBD2; CDR3 DNA: TGTGCCAGCAGTCCTCCGGGACTAGCGGGACGCTACGAGCAGTACTTC; CDR3 protein: CASSPPGLAGRYEQYF
clone size: -; J gene: TRBJ1-5; V gene: TRBV19; D gene: -; CDR3 DNA: TGTGCCGGCTCTCGTGGGAGCAATCAGCCCCAGCATTTT; CDR3 protein: CAGSRGSNQPQHF
clone size: many; J gene: TRBJ2-3; V gene: TRBV11-2; D gene: TRBD2; CDR3 DNA: TGTGCCAGCAGTCCCGGGACTAGCGCTTTAGATACGCAGTATTTT; CDR3 protein: CASSPGTSALDTQYF
clone size: many; J gene: TRBJ1-6; V gene: TRBV3-1; D gene: -; CDR3 DNA: TGTGCCAGCAGCCAAACAAACGGGCTTTCACCCCTCCACTTT; CDR3 protein: CASSQTNGLSPLHF
clone size: many; J gene: TRBJ1-1; V gene: TRBV28; D gene: TRBD1; CDR3 DNA: TGTGGGGCAGTCCCGTCCATTCCGGGACAGGAATGGGACACTGAAGCTTTCTTT; CDR3 protein: CGAVPSIPGQEWDTEAFF
clone size: many; J gene: TRBJ2-7; V gene: TRBV28; D gene: -; CDR3 DNA: TGTGCCAGCAGTTTAAAAGAGAGCCGAGGACCATACGAGCAGTACTTC; CDR3 protein: CASSLKESRGPYEQYF
clone size: many; J gene: TRBJ2-7; V gene: TRBV27; D gene: -; CDR3 DNA: TGTGCCAGCAGCCCCCTCGGGAACTACGAGCAGTACTTC; CDR3 protein: CASSPLGNYEQYF
clone size: many; J gene: TRBJ2-7; V gene: TRBV20-1; D gene: TRBD1; CDR3 DNA: TGCAGTGCTATGGAAGGGGGCGTTTACGAGCAGTACTTC; CDR3 protein: CSAMEGGVYEQYF
clone size: few; J gene: TRBJ2-3; V gene: TRBV3-1; D gene: TRBD2; CDR3 DNA: TGTGCCAGCAGCCAAGGGACTAGCGGGTTAGTAGATACGCAGTATTTT; CDR3 protein: CASSQGTSGLVDTQYF
clone size: many; J gene: TRBJ2-1; V gene: TRBV7-2; D gene: -; CDR3 DNA: TGTGCCAGCACCCCCCTACGCGATGAGCAGTTCTTC; CDR3 protein: CASTPLRDEQFF
clone size: many; J gene: TRBJ2-7; V gene: TRBV6-2/TRBV6-3; D gene: -; CDR3 DNA: TGTGCCAGCATCCATGCCGGGACTCGGGAGCAGTACTTC; CDR3 protein: CASIHAGTREQYF
clone size: -; J gene: TRBJ2-7; V gene: TRBV24-1; D gene: TRBD2; CDR3 DNA: TGTGCCACATCGACCGGGACTACGTCCGGCGAGCAGTACTTC; CDR3 protein: CATSTGTTSGEQYF
clone size: -; J gene: TRBJ2-4; V gene: TRBV6-1; D gene: -; CDR3 DNA: TGTGCCGCGTCGACAGTAATCAAAAACATTCAGTACTTC; CDR3 protein: CAASTVIKNIQYF
clone size: few; J gene: TRBJ2-3; V gene: TRBV29-1; D gene: TRBD2; CDR3 DNA: TGCAGCGTTCGACTAGCGGGAGGCCCCACAGATACGCAGTATTTT; CDR3 protein: CSVRLAGGPTDTQYF